The source of this T cell receptor beta chain is a study of cytomegalovirus exposure and HLA in healthy donors (dated by TCRdb to the late 2010s). Looking at the study overall: An earlier analysis of approximately 600 of the donors reported more than 250 Gb of sequence data and roughly 100 million unique TCR beta sequences from about 200 million T cells. Among roughly 400 genotyped donors of the cohort, an average of around 240,000 unique TCR beta nucleotide sequences were sequenced per donor, 15% to 20% of them non-productive. The number of typed donors differed by locus: about 620-630 for A, B, C, DRB1 and DQB1; 500 to 550 for DQA1; approximately 610 for DPA1; and about 470 for DPB1. Donor age, sex, ethnicity and CMV serostatus were compiled alongside the repertoire data. The study used immunosequencing to profile the T cell repertoires of about 670 subjects and linked those repertoires to cytomegalovirus serostatus. A later genetic analysis used genome-wide SNP genotypes for about three fifths of the roughly 700 donors, treating that subset as a discovery cohort. An earlier analysis of about 620 of the donors applied high-throughput TCR beta sequencing to assess whether each TCR beta V gene segment acted as functional or pseudogenic. An early release covering 550 to 700 HLA-typed donors comprised about 310 gigabases of sequencing data and around 80 million unique TCR sequences. In a later analysis, previously published TCR beta repertoires from several hundred donors were re-analyzed and high-resolution HLA genotyping was added so that TCR occurrence patterns could be studied. Both class I and class II loci were covered by HLA typing, at four-digit resolution. Rather than drawing on any new phenotypic data, the later analysis identified candidate immune exposures from TCR beta sequences and the way those sequences occurred across donors. The aim of the study was to test whether cataloging public T cell receptors could identify signatures of past pathogen exposure. Of the 398 genotyped donors, over 70% fell in the genetic ancestry cluster associated with self-reported Caucasian donors. A separate validation cohort of roughly 130 different subjects was used in addition to the 666-subject first cohort. To predict cytomegalovirus infection status, the study brought together high-throughput TCR immunosequencing, statistical association of individual TCRs with disease status, and machine learning. All discovery cohort repertoires had been generated using a single sequencing platform. Four to six DR-DQ haplotypes were handled as single units for association and clustering, since linkage in the cohort was strong. The investigation overall reported the following: Specific HLA alleles were associated with 16,951 TCR beta sequences at a false discovery rate of 0.05 in a later analysis. In a later analysis, TCR association rates were found to vary across HLA loci, with the most associated TCRs seen for DRB1 alleles and the fewest for HLA-C alleles. Fewer than 20 rarely observed V segments, including chromosome 9 orphons, were excluded from the earlier analysis of just under 600 of the donors because counts were too low. Several of the top co-occurrence clusters appeared to be linked to parvovirus B19, influenza, CMV and Epstein-Barr virus, according to a later analysis. Assigning TCR associations to individual alleles was difficult when HLA alleles, especially DR and DQ, strongly co-occurred. In a later analysis, most CMV-associated TCR beta chains were found to appear HLA-restricted, with HLA associations seemingly driven largely by CMV exposure. Sequencing depth was assumed to be roughly uniform across donors in the presence/absence analyses, though that assumption may not hold. CMV serostatus was the only immune exposure information available for the cohort. According to a later genetic analysis, donors in an Asian-associated ancestry cluster had fewer N-insertions in productive TCRs than the roughly 670-donor mean. In an earlier analysis of around 600 of the donors, most TCR beta V segments appeared in productive rearrangements about 87% or about 30% of the time, broadly matching IMGT annotations. Correlated functional status among segregating V segments might be attributable to linkage disequilibrium, but an unknown experimental factor could not be ruled out. In a later genetic analysis, a missense DCLRE1C variant was associated with V-gene and J-gene trimming of TCR beta chains, and the association was replicated in an independent cohort. In both the original and validation cohorts, the classifier was reported to diagnose cytomegalovirus status with high specificity and sensitivity. Because HLA typing was unavailable for some donors at each locus, only the typed subset was used in association tests. The cohort was sequenced for TCR beta chains only, and without alpha or paired-chain data the features that could be detected were limited. A group of highly shared sequence variants was considered likely to be a technical artifact of the sequencing pipeline. A further reported finding was that TCR beta sequences accurately predicted the HLA-A and HLA-B alleles for most subjects in the first cohort. The 87-base-pair reads could not distinguish some IMGT-functional V segments, including TRBV6-2 and TRBV6-3, so those segments were excluded. The study gave a list of some 150 TCR beta chains associated with cytomegalovirus. A later analysis found that HLA-associated TCR beta chains were more clonally expanded and had lower generation probabilities than equally common non-associated chains. While some public TCRs were present in many individuals, most TCR sequences turned up only very rarely across donors. A few of the identified cytomegalovirus-associated TCR beta chains were confirmed in vitro to be specific for cytomegalovirus antigens. According to the authors, the approach could potentially be generalized to other disease states and immunological phenotypes.

Notes on this clone: It lacks a known antigen. No much larger clone is present one base from it, and per-base qualities are unavailable.

The receptor library was made with the immunoSEQ multiplex PCR assay. For the multiplex PCR, a mixture combining 60 forward primers for TCR Vbeta segments and 13 reverse primers for TCR Jbeta segments was used. The CDR3 region of rearranged TCR beta genes was amplified from genomic DNA by a multiplex PCR assay. Amplified TCR beta libraries were sequenced as 87-base-pair reads on the Illumina HiSeq System. The study's processing was this. In a later analysis, around 80 million unique TCR beta chains were counted across the roughly 610 repertoires, and around 10 million of these chains were shared by at least two donors. A nearest-neighbor algorithm error-corrected the raw reads and collapsed the reads into unique sequences, merging closely related sequences to remove PCR and sequencing errors. CDR3 sequences were aligned to IMGT reference sequences to assign V, D and J gene segments. For a sequence to be retained, a match of at least six nucleotides was required to both a V gene segment and a J gene segment. A rearrangement was called productive if the CDR3 had no stop codons and remained in frame with V and J, and every other rearrangement was called non-productive. Following IMGT convention, CDR3 was defined as the stretch from the second conserved V-encoded cysteine to the conserved J-encoded phenylalanine. In an earlier analysis of more than 550 of the donors, sequences lacking an unambiguous match to a single V gene segment were excluded. An earlier analysis of a few hundred of the donors classified V segments as functional when productive rearrangements were above 56.7% and as segregating when the standard deviation between donors was above 5%. A statistical classification framework was developed to diagnose cytomegalovirus status using the catalog of TCR beta chain sequences. A later analysis assigned V and J genes by comparing TCR nucleotide sequences with IMGT/GENE-DB human TR gene sequences. The TCRdist pipeline was used in a later analysis to assign CDR3 sequences and most-parsimonious VDJ recombination scenarios. In a later analysis, each TCR beta chain was defined by its CDR3 amino acid sequence together with its V-gene family, and reads lacking a unique V-gene family were excluded. To address suspected cross-contamination and a sequencing artifact, a later analysis removed over 500 highly shared, low-generation-probability nucleotide sequences. In a later analysis, a clonal expansion index was calculated for each public chain from normalized within-repertoire ranks of inferred template counts. Generation probabilities in a later analysis came from a VDJ recombination model fitted to out-of-frame rearrangements, and those results were checked against IGoR. In a later analysis, hypergeometric tests were used to score TCR-TCR, TCR-HLA and TCR-CMV co-occurrence, with a repertoire-size bias correction applied to TCR pairs. In a later analysis, false discovery rates were estimated by permuting HLA or CMV assignments 20 times. In a later analysis, co-occurring TCRs were grouped using DBSCAN, with TCRdist sequence similarity added in when clustering inside HLA-allele-positive subsets. Repertoires with fewer than 30,000 or more than 120,000 public chains were left out of co-occurrence clustering, as were about five repertoires with anomalous nucleotide sharing. TCRdb obtained this table from immuneACCESS and retained in-frame rearrangements with V and J assigned. These tables miss some clones; where compared with another copy, unresolved V genes account for less than half of the shortfall, and the remainder is unexplained. That table gives V, J and clone size, and the DNA gave D and trimming. The sample table holds roughly 190,000 clones, of which roughly 87% were seen once. 1.1% of the sample comes from the top ten.

In total, just over 650 healthy bone marrow donors made up the cohort. At the time of sampling, every cohort member was nominally healthy, though immune exposures that went unrecorded were likely present. The donor tested CMV seronegative and was one of the 352 seronegative cohort members. A peripheral blood sample was provided by each donor, and peripheral blood mononuclear cells were used for TCR beta sequencing. Genomic DNA was extracted from the blood cell samples with the Qiagen DNeasy Blood Extraction Kit. The V end loses 2 bases and the J end loses 0 bases, and a stretch of 6 bases separates them. CDR3 length: 14 amino acids, cysteine to phenylalanine. This entry keeps only the CDR3 DNA: 42 bases, framed from base 1. CDR1 and CDR2 (MNHNS, SASEGT) derive from the germline V gene.

Sequencing was carried out using PBMCs. This receptor chain uses TRBV6-1 and TRBJ2-3, with an unclear D gene assignment. The receptor comes from a boy between 2 and 10 years old in good health and CMV-seronegative. The DNA sequence follows: TGTGCCAGCAGTGAACATCATAGCACAGATACGCAGTATTTT. It translates as CASSEHHSTDTQYF.